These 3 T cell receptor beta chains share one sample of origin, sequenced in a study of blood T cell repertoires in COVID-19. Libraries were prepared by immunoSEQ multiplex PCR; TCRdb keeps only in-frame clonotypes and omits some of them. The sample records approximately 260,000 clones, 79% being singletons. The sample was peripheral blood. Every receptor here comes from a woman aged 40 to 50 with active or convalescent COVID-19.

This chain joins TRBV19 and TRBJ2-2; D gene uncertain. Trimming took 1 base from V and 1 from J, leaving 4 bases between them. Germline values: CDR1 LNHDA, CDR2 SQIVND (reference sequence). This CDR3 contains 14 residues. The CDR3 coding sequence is TGTGCCAGTAGTATAGCCAGGAACACCGGGGAGCTGTTTTTT. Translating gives CASSIARNTGELFF.

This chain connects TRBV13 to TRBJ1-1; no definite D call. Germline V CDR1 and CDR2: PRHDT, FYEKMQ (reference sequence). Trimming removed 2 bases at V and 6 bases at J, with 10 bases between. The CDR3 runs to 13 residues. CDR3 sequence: CASSLPTGPEAFF. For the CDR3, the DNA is TGTGCCAGCAGCTTACCGACGGGTCCTGAAGCTTTCTTT.

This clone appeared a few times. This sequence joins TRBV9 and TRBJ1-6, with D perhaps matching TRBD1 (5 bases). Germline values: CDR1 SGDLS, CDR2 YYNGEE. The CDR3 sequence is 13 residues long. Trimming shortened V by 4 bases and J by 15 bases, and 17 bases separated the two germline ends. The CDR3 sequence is CASSKGEDSHLHF. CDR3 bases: TGTGCCAGCAGCAAAGGGGAAGATTCTCACCTCCACTTT.